Listed below are T cell receptor beta chains from one sample, sequenced in a study of read filtering for tumor transcriptome and immune sequencing. One entry per CDR3 protein, called by TCRdb with MiXCR from the reads. The repertoire holds some 80,000 distinct CDR3 sequences, with 10% to 15% as singletons. The sequenced sample consisted of a population of CD138-negative cells sorted from bone marrow. Every receptor here comes from a donor over 35 with multiple myeloma. Both conserved end residues are part of each CDR3. Each record gives: CDR3 DNA, CDR3 protein, clone size, V gene, J gene, D gene. D genes are given only for firm matches. Size is stated for part of the rows, as once, few or many counts, or as a class when the clone is expanded.

CDR3 DNA: TGTGCCAGCAGTCACGGGGTCACAGATACGCAGTATTTT
CDR3 protein: CASSHGVTDTQYF
clone size: many
V gene: TRBV27
J gene: TRBJ2-3
D gene: NA

CDR3 DNA: TGCAGTGCCACGGAGGGACTAGCTAACTACGAGCAGTACTTC
CDR3 protein: CSATEGLANYEQYF
clone size: many
V gene: TRBV20-1
J gene: TRBJ2-7
D gene: TRBD2

CDR3 DNA: TGCAGCGTTGTCCCCGGGACTAGCGCGAGCACAGATACGCAGTATTTT
CDR3 protein: CSVVPGTSASTDTQYF
clone size: many
V gene: TRBV29-1
J gene: TRBJ2-3
D gene: TRBD2

CDR3 DNA: TGCAGTGCTAGCGGGGGCTCGAACACTGAAGCTTTCTTT
CDR3 protein: CSASGGSNTEAFF
clone size: many
V gene: TRBV20-1
J gene: TRBJ1-1
D gene: NA

CDR3 DNA: TGTGCCAGCAGTCGTGGACAGGTAGATGGCTACACCTTC
CDR3 protein: CASSRGQVDGYTF
clone size: many
V gene: TRBV6-6
J gene: TRBJ1-2
D gene: TRBD1

CDR3 DNA: TGTGCCAGCATCAAGCAGGGAGTAAATCAGCCCCAGCATTTT
CDR3 protein: CASIKQGVNQPQHF
clone size: many
V gene: TRBV28
J gene: TRBJ1-5
D gene: NA

CDR3 DNA: TGTGCCAGCAGCCCAGGACAGGAGAGCTCCTACGAGCAGTACTTC
CDR3 protein: CASSPGQESSYEQYF
clone size: few
V gene: TRBV11-2
J gene: TRBJ2-7
D gene: TRBD1

CDR3 DNA: TGTGCCAGCAGTTATTACGCGGCGGGAGGGCCTAGGGATGAGCAGTTCTTC
CDR3 protein: CASSYYAAGGPRDEQFF
clone size: many
V gene: TRBV6-2/TRBV6-3
J gene: TRBJ2-1
D gene: TRBD2

CDR3 DNA: TGTGCCACCAGCAGAGGGGGGAGCCAGGCTACCGGGGAGCTGTTTTTT
CDR3 protein: CATSRGGSQATGELFF
clone size: many
V gene: TRBV15
J gene: TRBJ2-2
D gene: NA

CDR3 DNA: TGTGCCAGCAGTTCCCCCCCAGGGGAAGAGACCCAGTACTTC
CDR3 protein: CASSSPPGEETQYF
clone size: many
V gene: TRBV12-3/TRBV12-4
J gene: TRBJ2-5
D gene: NA

CDR3 DNA: TGTGCCAGCAATACGGGGCAGGGGCGGGCTGAAGCTTTCTTT
CDR3 protein: CASNTGQGRAEAFF
clone size: many
V gene: TRBV12-3/TRBV12-4
J gene: TRBJ1-1
D gene: NA

CDR3 DNA: TGCAGCGTTGCGGGGACTAGCGGGCAAGAGACCCAGTACTTC
CDR3 protein: CSVAGTSGQETQYF
clone size: few
V gene: TRBV29-1
J gene: TRBJ2-5
D gene: TRBD2

CDR3 DNA: TGTGCCAGCAGCTTAGCGTCTCAGGCCGGGACAGGGGCCAACGTCCTGACTTTC
CDR3 protein: CASSLASQAGTGANVLTF
clone size: many
V gene: TRBV11-2
J gene: TRBJ2-6
D gene: NA

CDR3 DNA: TGCGCCAGCAGCTTGAGGTGGGCTAGCTCCTACGAGCAGTACTTC
CDR3 protein: CASSLRWASSYEQYF
clone size: many
V gene: TRBV5-1
J gene: TRBJ2-7
D gene: NA

CDR3 DNA: TGTGCCAGCAGCTTATGGGGCATTAGCGAGCAGTTCTTC
CDR3 protein: CASSLWGISEQFF
clone size: many
V gene: TRBV5-6
J gene: TRBJ2-1
D gene: NA

CDR3 DNA: TGCAGCGTTGGGGGAGCCAAAAACATTCAGTACTTC
CDR3 protein: CSVGGAKNIQYF
clone size: many
V gene: TRBV29-1
J gene: TRBJ2-4
D gene: NA

CDR3 DNA: TGTGCCGGGACAGGGAACACCGGGGAGCTGTTTTTT
CDR3 protein: CAGTGNTGELFF
clone size: many
V gene: TRBV2
J gene: TRBJ2-2
D gene: TRBD1

CDR3 DNA: TGTGCCAGCAGCCTACTCGGGACGGGAGCCTACGAGCAGTACTTC
CDR3 protein: CASSLLGTGAYEQYF
clone size: few
V gene: TRBV3-1
J gene: TRBJ2-7
D gene: NA

CDR3 DNA: TGTGCCAGCAGCCCCTCAATAGCCCAAGAGACCCAGTACTTC
CDR3 protein: CASSPSIAQETQYF
clone size: many
V gene: TRBV7-6
J gene: TRBJ2-5
D gene: NA

CDR3 DNA: TGTGCCACCTCAGCAGAGGGCCTATACTCCTACAATGAGCAGTTCTTC
CDR3 protein: CATSAEGLYSYNEQFF
clone size: many
V gene: TRBV7-2
J gene: TRBJ2-1
D gene: NA

CDR3 DNA: TGTGCCAGCAGTATCTACATGAACACTGAAGCTTTCTTT
CDR3 protein: CASSIYMNTEAFF
clone size: many
V gene: TRBV2
J gene: TRBJ1-1
D gene: NA

CDR3 DNA: TGTGCCACCCGGCGGGGGGGCGAGTGGAAAGGCTACACCTTC
CDR3 protein: CATRRGGEWKGYTF
clone size: few
V gene: TRBV19
J gene: TRBJ1-2
D gene: NA

CDR3 DNA: TGTGCCAGCAGCTTAGTAGCGTCGGCCTCCTACAATGAGCAGTTCTTC
CDR3 protein: CASSLVASASYNEQFF
clone size: many
V gene: TRBV7-9
J gene: TRBJ2-1
D gene: NA

CDR3 DNA: TGTGCCAGCAGCCAAAAACAACTCCCGTGGGGGCCGGAGACCCAGTACTTC
CDR3 protein: CASSQKQLPWGPETQYF
clone size: many
V gene: TRBV14
J gene: TRBJ2-5
D gene: NA

CDR3 DNA: TGCAGCGTTGCCCTGGGACTAGCGGGAGCCGCAGATACGCAGTATTTT
CDR3 protein: CSVALGLAGAADTQYF
clone size: many
V gene: TRBV29-1
J gene: TRBJ2-3
D gene: TRBD2

CDR3 DNA: TGTGCCAGCAGTGAACAGGGAGCCCCCTACGAGCAGTACTTC
CDR3 protein: CASSEQGAPYEQYF
clone size: many
V gene: TRBV2
J gene: TRBJ2-7
D gene: NA

CDR3 DNA: TGCGCCAGCAGCACGGACTCCTACAATGAGCAGTTCTTC
CDR3 protein: CASSTDSYNEQFF
clone size: many
V gene: TRBV5-1
J gene: TRBJ2-1
D gene: NA

CDR3 DNA: TGTGCCAGCAGTTATGGGGTAAACTACGAGCAGTACTTC
CDR3 protein: CASSYGVNYEQYF
clone size: many
V gene: TRBV6-5
J gene: TRBJ2-7
D gene: NA

CDR3 DNA: TGCGCCAGCAGCTTGGCCGCTGGGGGGAGAGAGACCCAGTACTTC
CDR3 protein: CASSLAAGGRETQYF
clone size: many
V gene: TRBV5-1
J gene: TRBJ2-5
D gene: NA

CDR3 DNA: TGCGCCAGCAGCTTGAAGGGGGACAGTGGTGAAAAACTGTTTTTT
CDR3 protein: CASSLKGDSGEKLFF
clone size: many
V gene: TRBV5-1
J gene: TRBJ1-4
D gene: TRBD1

CDR3 DNA: TGTGCCCGTAGTAGGAACGGCATTGAAGCTTTCTTT
CDR3 protein: CARSRNGIEAFF
clone size: few
V gene: TRBV19
J gene: TRBJ1-1
D gene: NA

CDR3 DNA: TGTGCCAGCAAAAGATCGGCGGGAGGGCCGGAAGAGACCCAGTACTTC
CDR3 protein: CASKRSAGGPEETQYF
clone size: many
V gene: TRBV9
J gene: TRBJ2-5
D gene: TRBD2

CDR3 DNA: TGTGCCAGCAGCCAGGGACTCACCAGAAACAATGAGCAGTTCTTC
CDR3 protein: CASSQGLTRNNEQFF
clone size: many
V gene: TRBV12-3/TRBV12-4
J gene: TRBJ2-1
D gene: NA

CDR3 DNA: TGTGCCAGCAGTTTGTCGGCGGGACAGCACACTAACTATGGCTACACCTTC
CDR3 protein: CASSLSAGQHTNYGYTF
clone size: many
V gene: TRBV12-3/TRBV12-4
J gene: TRBJ1-2
D gene: TRBD1

CDR3 DNA: TGTGCCAGCCAGTTGAGCCTGAACAATGAGCAGTTCTTC
CDR3 protein: CASQLSLNNEQFF
clone size: many
V gene: TRBV6-1
J gene: TRBJ2-1
D gene: NA

CDR3 DNA: TGTGCCAGCTCACCTTTCGGTAGCACAGATACGCAGTATTTT
CDR3 protein: CASSPFGSTDTQYF
clone size: many
V gene: TRBV18
J gene: TRBJ2-3
D gene: NA

CDR3 DNA: TGTGGCATACAGGCTAGCGGGAGCTCCTACAATGAGCAGTTCTTC
CDR3 protein: CGIQASGSSYNEQFF
clone size: many
V gene: TRBV6-6
J gene: TRBJ2-1
D gene: TRBD2

CDR3 DNA: TGCGCCAGCAGCTTGGGAGCGGGAGCAGGCACAGATACGCAGTATTTT
CDR3 protein: CASSLGAGAGTDTQYF
clone size: many
V gene: TRBV5-1
J gene: TRBJ2-3
D gene: TRBD2

CDR3 DNA: TGCAGCGTTGTAAGGGAAGGGTACACTGAAGCTTTCTTT
CDR3 protein: CSVVREGYTEAFF
clone size: many
V gene: TRBV29-1
J gene: TRBJ1-1
D gene: NA

CDR3 DNA: TGTGCCAGCAGTCCCCCGACAGGAGTCGTCTACGAGCAGTACTTC
CDR3 protein: CASSPPTGVVYEQYF
clone size: many
V gene: TRBV28
J gene: TRBJ2-7
D gene: NA

CDR3 DNA: TGTGCCAGCAGCTTCTCCCAGGGATCGATCACCTTC
CDR3 protein: CASSFSQGSITF
clone size: NA
V gene: TRBV7-9
J gene: TRBJ1-2
D gene: NA

CDR3 DNA: TGCGCCAGCAGCTCGGGCAGCCTCAACAACAATGAGCAGTTCTTC
CDR3 protein: CASSSGSLNNNEQFF
clone size: many
V gene: TRBV5-1
J gene: TRBJ2-1
D gene: NA

CDR3 DNA: TGCAGTGCTAGGGGCTGGACAGCTTCTAGGGATGAGCAGTTCTTC
CDR3 protein: CSARGWTASRDEQFF
clone size: many
V gene: TRBV20-1
J gene: TRBJ2-1
D gene: NA

CDR3 DNA: TGCGCCAGCCGGCTTACTAGCGGGAGCCTCTACAATGAGCAGTTCTTC
CDR3 protein: CASRLTSGSLYNEQFF
clone size: many
V gene: TRBV5-1
J gene: TRBJ2-1
D gene: TRBD2